Below are 11 T cell receptor beta chains sequenced from a single sample in a study of cytotoxic CD8 clonotypes in ibrutinib-treated CLL. TCRdb keeps only in-frame clones here, not all; method: immunoSEQ multiplex PCR. Of about 200,000 clones detected, over 60% appear once; the ten largest clones hold about an eighth. This sample comprised PBMCs, obtained after 24 months of ibrutinib treatment. These receptors were taken from a human donor with chronic lymphocytic leukemia.

This chain links TRBV5-6 with TRBJ1-1; D perhaps matches TRBD1 (5 bases). V lost 1 base and J 1 base, leaving 11 bases between the germline ends. Germline loops: CDR1 SGHDT, CDR2 YYEEEE. The CDR3 covers 15 residues. The CDR3 nucleotides are TGTGCCAGCAGCTTGATTGGACACGAGAACACTGAAGCTTTCTTT. Protein: CASSLIGHENTEAFF. Filled out from reference TRBV5-6 and TRBJ1-1, the complete variable domain reads DAGVTQSPTHLIKTRGQQVTLRCSPKSGHDTVSWYQQALGQGPQFIFQYYEEEERQRGNFPDRFSGHQFPNYSSELNVNALLLGDSALYLCASSLIGHENTEAFFGQGTRLTVV.

The V gene is TRBV25-1, the J gene TRBJ1-5, with no clear D. With 3 bases removed from V and 7 bases from J, the gap between germline ends came to 10 bases. The CDR3 extends over 13 amino acids. Germline V CDR1 and CDR2: MGHDK, SYGVNS. The DNA for the CDR3 is TGTGCCAGCAGTGAGCGCGGGCGGCAGCCCCAGCATTTT. Its translation: CASSERGRQPQHF.

The chain joins TRBV30 to TRBJ2-2, with 11 bases fitting TRBD2. The CDR3 runs to 15 residues. Per the germline V gene, CDR1 is GTSNPN and CDR2 is SVGIG (reference sequence). Trimming cost V 4 bases and J 5 bases; bases outside gene matches: 6. The CDR3 DNA sequence: TGTGCCTGGAACCTAGCGGGAGGAGGTACCGGGGAGCTGTTTTTT. Amino acid sequence: CAWNLAGGGTGELFF.

The chain carries TRBV18 and TRBJ2-7; TRBD2 aligns across 8 bases. The CDR3 loop spans 15 amino acids. Germline assignment: CDR1 KGHSH and CDR2 LQKENI. Trimming removed 5 bases from V and 0 bases from J; junction bases left unmatched: 6. CDR3 loop: CASSKRGLGSYEQYF. CDR3 DNA: TGTGCCAGCTCAAAAAGGGGACTAGGCTCCTACGAGCAGTACTTC.

The chain employs TRBV6-5 and TRBJ2-7; 9 positions agree with TRBD1. J lost 6 bases, V lost 6 bases, and 9 bases had no gene match. The CDR3 has 14 amino acids. Per the germline V gene, CDR1 is MNHEY and CDR2 is SVGAGI. This chain's CDR3 is CASRRRQGVGEQYF. The CDR3 DNA is TGTGCCAGCAGGCGTAGACAGGGGGTGGGCGAGCAGTACTTC.

Only a few counts were recorded for this clone. V usage is TRBV2 and J usage is TRBJ1-5; D may be TRBD1 (5 bases). V was cut by 4 bases and J by 4 bases, with 14 bases left in between. The CDR3 covers 15 residues. The germline CDR1 and CDR2 sequences are SNHLY and FYNNEI. For the CDR3, the DNA is TGTGCCAGCAGTGCCCAACCGGGGGGAAATCAGCCCCAGCATTTT. Its protein product is CASSAQPGGNQPQHF.

CDR3 sequence: CASGNQGLGTEAFF. Written as DNA, the CDR3 is TGTGCCAGTGGGAATCAGGGATTGGGCACTGAAGCTTTCTTT. The genes are TRBV19 and TRBJ1-1; D is possibly TRBD1 (5 bases). CDR1 and CDR2 (germline): LNHDA, SQIVND (reference sequence). V gave up 8 bases and J gave up 4 bases, with 17 bases separating them. The CDR3 has 14 amino acids.

J is TRBJ2-1 and V is TRBV7-2; D is ambiguous. The CDR3 is 15 residues long. The V end lost 0 bases, the J end lost 4 bases, and 10 bases lay between the germline ends. Germline V gene lookup returns CDR1 SGHTA and CDR2 FQGNSA. Here the CDR3 DNA reads TGTGCCAGCAGCTTAGCGCAATGGGATTACAATGAGCAGTTCTTC. The encoded protein is CASSLAQWDYNEQFF.

The J gene is TRBJ2-3, the V gene TRBV5-1; 8 nucleotides align to TRBD1. CDR1 and CDR2 from the germline V gene are SGHRS and YFSETQ. CDR3 length equals 17 residues. Germline trimming cut 4 bases from V and 1 base from J; bases unmatched to any gene: 11. Here the CDR3 DNA reads TGCGCCAGCAGCAAAACTACAGGGGGACCTGGCACAGATACGCAGTATTTT. Its protein product is CASSKTTGGPGTDTQYF. Full variable domain (missing parts from reference TRBV5-1 and TRBJ2-3): KAGVTQTPRYLIKTRGQQVTLSCSPISGHRSVSWYQQTPGQGLQFLFEYFSETQRNKGNFPGRFSGRQFSNSRSEMNVSTLELGDSALYLCASSKTTGGPGTDTQYFGPGTRLTVL.

The chain carries TRBV19 and TRBJ1-2; D uncertain. This CDR3 contains 17 residues. CDR1 and CDR2 from the germline V gene are LNHDA and SQIVND (reference sequence). The ends were cut back, 5 bases at V and 0 bases at J, with 19 bases in the middle. CDR3 residues: CASSDLLGRSTNYGYTF. CDR3 nucleotides: TGTGCCAGTAGTGACCTATTGGGCCGAAGCACTAACTATGGCTACACCTTC.

This chain links TRBV4-3 with TRBJ2-7, with 9 positions matching TRBD2. CDR3 length: 15 residues. CDR1 is LGHNA, CDR2 YSLEER, per germline. V lost 1 base, J lost 4 bases, and 5 bases stayed unmatched. CDR3 sequence: CASSQGLAVLYEQYF. The CDR3 DNA sequence: TGCGCCAGCAGCCAAGGACTAGCGGTATTATACGAGCAGTACTTC.